This is a list of T cell receptor beta chains from one sample in a study of T-cell reconstitution after alpha-beta-depleted transplantation in children. TCRdb processed the PCR reads anew with MiXCR; each CDR3 protein has one entry. The sample shows about 210,000 distinct CDR3 sequences, under 20% of them seen only once. The sequenced sample was PBMCs, mostly from graft donor cells, obtained 360 days after TCRalphabeta/CD19-depleted stem cell transplant. These TCRs come from a male patient between 2 and 10 years old who had a stem cell transplant for acute lymphoblastic leukemia, so the T cells may come from the graft donor. CDR3s include the opening cysteine and the closing phenylalanine or tryptophan. D genes are given only for firm matches. Expanded clones get a size class; other rows say once, few or many, or leave the size out.

TRBV6-5	.	TRBJ2-5	.	CASSYSRRPQRETQYF	TGTGCCAGCAGTTACTCGAGGCGGCCCCAACGGGAGACCCAGTACTTC
TRBV15	.	TRBJ2-3	.	CATSRDWGQTQYF	TGTGCCACCAGCAGAGATTGGGGTCAGACGCAGTATTTT
TRBV5-1	.	TRBJ2-3	TRBD1	CASSSSIGTGVDDTQYF	TGCGCCAGCAGCTCGTCCATAGGGACAGGGGTGGACGATACGCAGTATTTT
TRBV12-3/TRBV12-4	.	TRBJ2-2	.	CASSPDERGAGGLFF	TGTGCCAGCAGCCCGGACGAGCGAGGGGCCGGGGGGCTGTTTTTT
TRBV20-1	.	TRBJ2-2	.	CSASQEGTGELFF	TGCAGTGCTAGCCAGGAGGGCACCGGGGAGCTGTTTTTT
TRBV12-3/TRBV12-4	.	TRBJ1-1	.	CASRSTVNTEAFF	TGTGCCAGCAGGTCCACCGTGAACACTGAAGCTTTCTTT
TRBV12-3/TRBV12-4	few	TRBJ1-3	TRBD1	CASISTSGTGKSSGNTIYF	TGTGCCAGCATCTCGACCTCCGGGACAGGAAAGAGCTCTGGAAACACCATATATTTT
TRBV29-1	few	TRBJ2-1	.	CSVSLARNEQFF	TGCAGCGTTAGTCTAGCCCGCAATGAGCAGTTCTTC
TRBV12-3/TRBV12-4	.	TRBJ2-2	TRBD2	CASSFSGSTGELFF	TGTGCCAGCAGTTTCAGCGGGAGTACCGGGGAGCTGTTTTTT
TRBV11-2	many	TRBJ2-7	.	CASSSLGDSSYEQYF	TGTGCCAGCAGCTCCTTAGGAGACAGCTCCTACGAGCAGTACTTC